The sequence of this T cell receptor (beta chain) was determined in a study of blood T cells in healthy people across ages. V shed 8 bases and J shed 9 bases, with 15 bases lying between them. This CDR3 spans 12 amino acids. The germline V gene has CDR1 MNHEY and CDR2 SVGEGT. Combining a sample-barcoded 5' primer with a J-beta primer mix, a second PCR ran for roughly 7 to 12 cycles. TCRdb passed the 5' RACE reads through MiXCR, listing each CDR3 protein once. The repertoire includes 750,000 to 950,000 distinct CDR3 sequences, about 27% of them detected once, and roughly 10% sits in the top ten. The same sample was also studied in work on T cells of mothers and their children.

Sample: blood. The gene calls are TRBV6-2 or TRBV6-3 and TRBJ2-3; D remains unclear. The sequence derives from a woman in her thirties or forties in good health. CDR3 sequence reads: CASALSRNTQYF. CDR3 DNA sequence: TGTGCCAGCGCGCTTTCCAGGAACACGCAGTATTTT.